Following are 29 T cell receptor beta chains from one sample sequenced in a study of shared clonotypes between healthy human individuals. Profiled with immunoSEQ multiplex PCR; TCRdb holds only in-frame clones, not every one. The sample records 730,000 or so clones, roughly 70% being singletons. The sequenced material came from memory CD4+ T cells sorted from blood. Subset described: CD45RA-negative fraction. The receptors were sampled from a woman in her twenties or thirties in good health.

The J gene is TRBJ1-1, the V gene TRBV19, with unresolved D. With 7 bases removed from V and 4 bases from J, the gap between germline ends came to 16 bases. CDR1 is LNHDA and CDR2 is SQIVND in the germline V gene (reference sequence). This CDR3 contains 14 residues. The CDR3 region is CASNHGVPGTEAFF. The CDR3 DNA is TGTGCCAGTAACCATGGGGTGCCGGGCACTGAAGCTTTCTTT.

The chain carries TRBV6-6 and TRBJ2-7; a possible D gene is TRBD1 (6 bases). The CDR3 has 13 amino acids. Germline assignment: CDR1 MNHNY and CDR2 SVGAGI (reference sequence). Trimming cost V 6 bases and J 6 bases, with 15 bases left between them. CDR3 sequence reads: CASRDNPGAEQYF. In DNA form, the CDR3 reads TGTGCCAGCAGAGATAATCCAGGGGCCGAGCAGTACTTC.

The chain is built from TRBV2 and TRBJ2-7, with 10 bases fitting TRBD1. This CDR3 spans 14 amino acids. The trim removed 5 bases at V and 2 bases at J, leaving 3 bases unmatched. CDR1 and CDR2 from the germline V gene are SNHLY and FYNNEI. DNA for the CDR3: TGTGCCAGCAGTTCCGGGACAGGGGCCTACGAGCAGTACTTC. It encodes CASSSGTGAYEQYF.

This chain uses TRBV5-1 with TRBJ2-7; 9 bases align to TRBD1. Germline values: CDR1 SGHRS, CDR2 YFSETQ. The CDR3 totals 15 residues. V shed 4 bases and J 3 bases; nucleotides not matched to a gene: 8. CDR3 sequence (DNA): TGCGCCAGCAGCCCGAACCGGGACAGGGTCTACGAGCAGTACTTC. Translated: CASSPNRDRVYEQYF.

The chain combines TRBV7-2 with TRBJ2-7; D unresolved. The CDR3 runs 13 residues. The germline V gene has CDR1 SGHTA and CDR2 FQGNSA. V gave up 5 bases and J gave up 6 bases, with 14 bases separating them. The CDR3 DNA sequence: TGTGCCAGCAGCCCAGGACCAACGGTCGAGCAGTACTTC. It translates to CASSPGPTVEQYF. The full variable domain, its missing parts supplied by reference TRBV7-2 and TRBJ2-7, is GAGVSQSPSNKVTEKGKDVELRCDPISGHTALYWYRQSLGQGLEFLIYFQGNSAPDKSGLPSDRFSAERTGGSVSTLTIQRTQQEDSAVYLCASSPGPTVEQYFGPGTRLTVT.

This chain uses TRBV7-9 with TRBJ1-1; 7 bases fit TRBD1. Per germline, CDR1 SEHNR and CDR2 FQNEAQ (reference sequence). V shed 3 bases and J 6 bases; nucleotides not matched to a gene: 10. The CDR3 consists of 15 residues. CDR3 loop: CASSLTTGVNAEAFF. In nucleotides, the CDR3 is TGTGCCAGCAGCTTGACAACAGGGGTAAACGCTGAAGCTTTCTTT.

The chain combines TRBV28 with TRBJ2-7, with D perhaps matching TRBD1 or TRBD2 (5 bases each). The CDR3 spans 14 residues. Germline CDR1 is MDHEN and CDR2 is SYDVKM. V was pared by 5 bases and J by 4 bases, with 15 bases between. CDR3 bases: TGTGCCAGCAGTACGCATGGGGGTCGTTACGAGCAGTACTTC. Residues: CASSTHGGRYEQYF.

J is TRBJ2-1 and V is TRBV6-6; D is possibly TRBD1 (5 bases). Looked up from germline, CDR1 is MNHNY and CDR2 is SVGAGI (reference sequence). The CDR3 sequence is 12 residues long. The V and J ends lost 5 bases and 7 bases respectively, with 9 bases between them. The CDR3 is CASSRQGNEQFF. DNA of the CDR3: TGTGCCAGCAGTCGCCAGGGAAATGAGCAGTTCTTC.

The chain recombines TRBV19 with TRBJ1-2; D might be TRBD1 (5 bases). The CDR3 is 13 residues long. Germline V gives CDR1 LNHDA, CDR2 SQIVND (reference sequence). V was pared by 6 bases and J by 4 bases, with 12 bases between. In DNA form, the CDR3 reads TGTGCCAGTAGCACTAGACAGATCTATGGCTACACCTTC. Translation gives CASSTRQIYGYTF. The full variable domain, rest sourced from reference TRBV19 and TRBJ1-2, is DGGITQSPKYLFRKEGQNVTLSCEQNLNHDAMYWYRQDPGQGLRLIYYSQIVNDFQKGDIAEGYSVSREKKESFPLTVTSAQKNPTAFYLCASSTRQIYGYTFGSGTRLTVV.

The gene calls are TRBV10-2 and TRBJ2-7; 7 bases line up with TRBD2. The CDR3 consists of 18 residues. V lost 2 bases, J lost 4 bases, and 17 bases stayed unmatched. Germline lookup yields CDR1 WSHSY and CDR2 SAAADI. In DNA form, the CDR3 reads TGCGCCAGCAGTGAGGGGCTCTTCGGGGGGAGGGCCAAGTACGAGCAGTACTTC. Translated, it gives CASSEGLFGGRAKYEQYF.

The CDR3 reads CAWSAGTGNTEAFF. The CDR3 coding sequence is TGTGCCTGGAGTGCAGGGACAGGAAACACTGAAGCTTTCTTT. V and J are TRBV30 and TRBJ1-1; 8 nucleotides agree with TRBD1. The CDR3 spans 14 residues. V trimming: 1 base; J trimming: 2 bases; junction bases outside the gene matches: 3. Germline V gene sequence: CDR1 GTSNPN, CDR2 SVGIG (reference sequence).

This sequence joins TRBV15 and TRBJ2-7; 10 bases line up with TRBD2. J was trimmed by 2 bases and V by 7 bases; bases with no gene match: 8. CDR1 LNHNV and CDR2 YYDKDF come from the germline V gene (reference sequence). The CDR3 totals 15 residues. The CDR3 loop is CATNPSLAGTYEQYF. CDR3 in DNA: TGTGCCACCAACCCCTCACTAGCGGGAACCTACGAGCAGTACTTC.

The chain links TRBV5-6 to TRBJ1-2; D gene ambiguous. V was pared by 0 bases and J by 4 bases, with 7 bases between. Germline V lookup: CDR1 SGHDT, CDR2 YYEEEE. CDR3 length: 13 residues. The CDR3 bases are TGTGCCAGCAGCTTGGTACATTCCTATGGCTACACCTTC. It encodes CASSLVHSYGYTF. Based on the CDR3 plus reference TRBV5-6 and TRBJ1-2, the full variable domain is DAGVTQSPTHLIKTRGQQVTLRCSPKSGHDTVSWYQQALGQGPQFIFQYYEEEERQRGNFPDRFSGHQFPNYSSELNVNALLLGDSALYLCASSLVHSYGYTFGSGTRLTVV.

The rearrangement links TRBV9 to TRBJ1-2; D gene unclear. Between the trimmed V and J ends, which lost 0 bases and 7 bases, there was a span of 10 bases. Germline lookup yields CDR1 SGDLS and CDR2 YYNGEE. CDR3 length: 13 amino acids. Here the CDR3 reads CASSVGSGGGYTF. In DNA, the CDR3 is TGTGCCAGCAGCGTAGGTTCGGGCGGTGGCTACACCTTC.

This clone appeared a few times. The chain combines TRBV28 with TRBJ1-5; D is unresolved. The length of the CDR3 is 15 residues. V lost 5 bases to trimming and J lost 0 bases, with 11 bases between them. Germline V lookup: CDR1 MDHEN, CDR2 SYDVKM. For the CDR3, the DNA is TGTGCCAGCAGTCCAAAGGGCAGTAGCAATCAGCCCCAGCATTTT. Its translation: CASSPKGSSNQPQHF.

J is TRBJ2-6 and V is TRBV9; D is uncertain. The CDR3 covers 16 residues. Deletions cut 0 bases from V and 6 bases from J, with 13 bases between. Per the germline V gene, CDR1 is SGDLS and CDR2 is YYNGEE. The CDR3 region has the DNA TGTGCCAGCAGCGTAGAAGGTTCCCTGGTGGCCAACGTCCTGACTTTC. Translated, it gives CASSVEGSLVANVLTF.

This CDR3 reads CASSLALQRDLSQYF. CDR3 DNA: TGTGCCAGCAGCTTAGCGCTCCAGCGGGATTTGTCTCAGTATTTT. This chain joins TRBV7-8 and TRBJ2-3, with 7 bases fitting TRBD2. From germline, CDR1 is SGHVS and CDR2 FQNEAQ. The CDR3 runs to 15 residues. Trimming removed 0 bases from V and 12 bases from J; junction bases left unmatched: 12.

The rearrangement uses TRBV28 and TRBJ1-3; D unresolved. This CDR3 contains 13 residues. Germline V lookup: CDR1 MDHEN, CDR2 SYDVKM. Trimming removed 5 bases at V and 4 bases at J, with 9 bases between. CDR3 nucleotides: TGTGCCAGCAGTACAGACTCCGGAAACACCATATATTTT. Translation: CASSTDSGNTIYF.

This clone was counted between two and nine times. The CDR3 sequence: CASSFRREAYEQFF. The CDR3 DNA is TGTGCCAGCAGCTTTCGGCGGGAGGCCTATGAGCAGTTCTTC. The chain links TRBV5-6 to TRBJ2-1, with TRBD2 identical over 8 bases. Germline loops: CDR1 SGHDT, CDR2 YYEEEE. V shed 2 bases, J shed 8 bases, and the junction held 6 bases outside the gene matches. This CDR3 contains 14 residues.

This chain connects TRBV30 to TRBJ2-5; TRBD2 agrees at 7 bases. Judging by the DNA end, TRBJ2-7 fits better; the J call may be wrong. The germline V gene encodes CDR1 GTSNPN and CDR2 SVGIG (reference sequence). This CDR3 is built from 15 residues. This chain's CDR3 is CAWSVLEGLAYEQYF. The CDR3 coding sequence is TGTGCCTGGAGTGTACTAGAAGGACTAGCCTACGAGCAGTACTTC.

The chain links TRBV7-3 to TRBJ1-1; D unclear. The CDR3 has 14 residues. Between the trimmed V and J ends, which lost 2 bases and 4 bases, there was a span of 11 bases. The germline CDR1 and CDR2 sequences are SGHTA and FQGTGA. CDR3 in DNA: TGTGCCAGCAGCTTATCCGCGGGAAGCACTGAAGCTTTCTTT. Protein: CASSLSAGSTEAFF. Supplemented by reference TRBV7-3 and TRBJ1-1, the full variable domain reads GAGVSQTPSNKVTEKGKYVELRCDPISGHTALYWYRQSLGQGPEFLIYFQGTGAADDSGLPNDRFFAVRPEGSVSTLKIQRTERGDSAVYLCASSLSAGSTEAFFGQGTRLTVV.

This clone occurred a few times. This chain connects TRBV10-1 to TRBJ1-5; D unresolved. Germline CDR1 is WNHNN and CDR2 is SYGVQD (reference sequence). CDR3 length: 15 amino acids. V was pared by 0 bases and J by 7 bases, with 13 bases between. CDR3 amino acids: CASSESRGVGQPQHF. As DNA, the CDR3 is TGCGCCAGCAGTGAGTCGCGGGGAGTTGGGCAGCCCCAGCATTTT.

Regarding this clone: This may come from a read error, since a much larger clone is one base off. CDR3 nucleotides: TGTGCCAGCAGTCCGGGACAGGGGAATGAAAAACTGTTTTTT. It encodes CASSPGQGNEKLFF. The chain is built from TRBV6-6 and TRBJ1-4; 10 bases match TRBD1. CDR1 MNHNY and CDR2 SVGAGI come from the germline V gene (reference sequence). Germline trimming cut 5 bases from V and 5 bases from J; bases unmatched to any gene: 2. This CDR3 has 14 residues.

V usage is TRBV28 and J usage is TRBJ2-7; D gene unclear. Germline values: CDR1 MDHEN, CDR2 SYDVKM. The CDR3 runs 14 residues. V gave up 3 bases and J gave up 3 bases, with 12 bases separating them. The CDR3 sequence: CASSFVASLYEQYF. The CDR3 DNA reads TGTGCCAGCAGTTTTGTCGCCAGCCTCTACGAGCAGTACTTC.

This CDR3 is CASSGIVLAGGGQETQYF. CDR3 in DNA: TGTGCCAGCAGCGGGATCGTTTTAGCGGGAGGCGGTCAAGAGACCCAGTACTTC. The chain is built from TRBV7-2 and TRBJ2-5; 10 bases are shared with TRBD2. The V gene end was trimmed by 5 bases and the J gene end by 2 bases; junction bases not matched to a gene: 14. Germline V lookup: CDR1 SGHTA, CDR2 FQGNSA. The CDR3 sequence is 18 residues long.

This sequence joins TRBV4-1 and TRBJ1-4, with D hard to call. Per germline, CDR1 MGHRA and CDR2 YSYEKL. The CDR3 has 17 residues. V shed 2 bases and J shed 0 bases, with 13 bases lying between them. CDR3 loop: CASSQPPPAATNEKLFF. CDR3 nucleotide sequence: TGCGCCAGCAGCCAACCCCCCCCGGCAGCAACTAATGAAAAACTGTTTTTT.

The J gene is TRBJ1-1, the V gene TRBV19, with D possibly matching TRBD1 (5 bases). The CDR3 covers 17 residues. Germline values: CDR1 LNHDA, CDR2 SQIVND (reference sequence). Trimming stripped 3 bases from V and 0 bases from J, with 17 bases between. DNA for the CDR3: TGTGCCAGTAGTATCTGGGACTATTGGGGGATGAACACTGAAGCTTTCTTT. Translating gives CASSIWDYWGMNTEAFF. Based on the CDR3 plus reference TRBV19 and TRBJ1-1, the full variable domain is DGGITQSPKYLFRKEGQNVTLSCEQNLNHDAMYWYRQDPGQGLRLIYYSQIVNDFQKGDIAEGYSVSREKKESFPLTVTSAQKNPTAFYLCASSIWDYWGMNTEAFFGQGTRLTVV.

The rearrangement joins TRBV11-2 to TRBJ2-7, with D maybe TRBD1 (7 bases). This CDR3 has 14 amino acids. V dropped 5 bases and J dropped 6 bases, with 17 bases sitting between them. From germline, CDR1 is SGHAT and CDR2 FQNNGV. The CDR3 bases are TGTGCCAGCAGCAACCTAGCGACAGGGCGCGAGCAGTACTTC. Protein product: CASSNLATGREQYF.

The chain uses TRBV5-1 and TRBJ1-2; the D gene is possibly TRBD1 (5 bases). CDR1 SGHRS and CDR2 YFSETQ come from the germline V gene. V was cut by 2 bases and J by 1 base, with 15 bases left in between. This CDR3 region has 16 residues. CDR3 DNA: TGCGCCAGCAGCTTCACTATAGGGACGGATAACTATGGCTACACCTTC. Translated, it gives CASSFTIGTDNYGYTF.